The 5 T cell receptor beta chains in this list originate from one sample, sequenced in a study of control samples from healthy donors and cancer patients. The repertoire was sequenced with immunoSEQ multiplex PCR; TCRdb's copy has only in-frame clones and lacks some. The sample carries 110,000 to 150,000 clones, about nine tenths recorded once. The source material was blood. These receptors were taken from a man aged 25-45 years in good health.

The gene calls are TRBV5-4 and TRBJ2-3; D remains ambiguous. There are 12 residues in the CDR3. The V and J ends lost 4 bases and 4 bases respectively, with 7 bases between them. Per germline, CDR1 SGHNT and CDR2 YYREEE (reference sequence). The CDR3 coding sequence is TGTGCCAGCAGCACCCGGGCAGATACGCAGTATTTT. Residues: CASSTRADTQYF.

This sequence joins TRBV7-9 and TRBJ2-5; possible D gene TRBD2, 6 bases. V was clipped by 5 bases and J by 1 base, with 14 bases between them. The CDR3 length is 15 residues. Looked up from germline, CDR1 is SEHNR and CDR2 is FQNEAQ (reference sequence). This CDR3 is CASSPNRLVQETQYF. CDR3 sequence (DNA): TGTGCCAGCAGCCCAAACCGACTAGTCCAAGAGACCCAGTACTTC. Full variable domain (missing parts from reference TRBV7-9 and TRBJ2-5): DTGVSQNPRHKITKRGQNVTFRCDPISEHNRLYWYRQTLGQGPEFLTYFQNEAQLEKSRLLSDRFSAERPKGSFSTLEIQRTEQGDSAMYLCASSPNRLVQETQYFGPGTRLLVL.

J is TRBJ2-3 and V is TRBV6-5, with 8 bases that match TRBD1. The ends lost 2 bases at V and 0 bases at J; junction bases unmatched: 4. Germline CDR1 MNHEY, CDR2 SVGAGI. CDR3 length: 16 residues. CDR3 sequence reads: CASSYQTGDSTDTQYF. The CDR3 DNA is TGTGCCAGCAGTTACCAGACAGGGGATAGCACAGATACGCAGTATTTT.

V is TRBV6-1 and J is TRBJ1-6; D is perhaps TRBD1 (5 bases). CDR1 and CDR2 (germline): MNHNS, SASEGT. The ends were cut back, 3 bases at V and 11 bases at J, with 17 bases in the middle. This CDR3 contains 15 residues. In nucleotides, the CDR3 is TGTGCCAGCAGTGACGTACGGGCCACGGGGGCACCCCTCCACTTT. This encodes CASSDVRATGAPLHF.

The chain combines TRBV30 with TRBJ1-2, with a possible D match to TRBD1 (5 bases). The CDR3 runs 13 residues. Germline values: CDR1 GTSNPN, CDR2 SVGIG (reference sequence). V shed 0 bases and J shed 8 bases, with 13 bases lying between them. CDR3 sequence (DNA): TGTGCCTGGAGTGTACAGGCTGCTTTGGGCTACACCTTC. Its translation: CAWSVQAALGYTF.